A selection of T cell receptor beta chains follows, all from one sample in a study of shared clonotypes between healthy human individuals. TCRdb's copy holds only in-frame clones and misses some; the assay was immunoSEQ multiplex PCR. The sample gives around 2,000,000 clones, around 93% of which show up once; under 2% is in the top ten. The sequenced sample was naive CD8+ T cells from PBMCs. The receptor set was obtained from a man younger than 30 in good health. Some clones in this sample may be carry-over from other donors' samples. CDR3s include the opening cysteine and the closing phenylalanine or tryptophan.

v_call | cdr3_aa
TRBV19 | CASSRRQAETQYF
TRBV7-9 | CASGTGLGEKLFF
TRBV6-5 | CASSYGGSNYEQYF
TRBV10-3 | CAISLTLTSGGSLAYEQYF
TRBV28 | CASSFSIQETQYF
TRBV5-1 | CASSLGGQGTYEQYF
TRBV30 | CAWTGVMNTEAFF
TRBV7-9 | CASSPGSGSRPYEQYF
TRBV28 | CASSSPETGAPYSNQPQHF
TRBV6-5 | CASSYSTGESSYEQYF
TRBV19 | CASSINPRGSEKLFF
TRBV28 | CASTITLNTEAFF
TRBV27 | CASSLAGSRGYTF
TRBV19 | CASSTTGSSYNEQFF
TRBV27 | CASSFLRGDEQFF
TRBV29-1 | CSVAGTPKADTQYF
TRBV6-1 | CASSFAGANVLTF
TRBV28 | CATLGAGFYEQYF
TRBV6-1 | CASSVDYNEQFF
TRBV12-5 | CASGLAQGPHRETQYF
TRBV7-9 | CASSTRDRAPDTQYF
TRBV14 | CASSQAKGRTGYTDTQYF
TRBV5-1 | CASSPQRGGFNYGYTF
TRBV7-9 | CASSPYRTGGKQYF
TRBV19 | CASSISPGETQYF
TRBV5-1 | CASSSSGGRQGTVLWEQYF
TRBV29-1 | CSARTENTEAFF
TRBV27 | CASSYGAGERYEQYF
TRBV11-2 | CASAGAKNIQYF
TRBV9 | CASSPASGSSSYNEQFF
TRBV29-1 | CSAGGRSYYEQYF
TRBV10-3 | CAISESWGFSGNTIYF
TRBV28 | CASTPLHGTEAFF
TRBV6-5 | CASSYSPGRGGEQFF
TRBV28 | CASDLLGGAGGEQFF
TRBV5-4 | CASSLDNEAFF
TRBV18 | CASSHPIGVLHEKLFF
TRBV10-2 | CASVQTGGGYEQYF
TRBV28 | CASSLRQADYGYTF
TRBV27 | CASSLGWSGHGIQYF
TRBV7-3 | CASSLNPRYEQYF
TRBV27 | CASSLDYRSYEQYF
TRBV7-8 | CASSLPTGENSGRAGETQYF
TRBV11-2 | CASSRFLGGSQSSYNEQFF
TRBV27 | CASSFGSPKFNQPQHF
TRBV7-9 | CASGYEESSYEQYF
TRBV10-3 | CAISDPGGDRYGYTF
TRBV28 | CASSFRGPYNEQFF
TRBV9 | CASSLGFGTQVFGVLTF